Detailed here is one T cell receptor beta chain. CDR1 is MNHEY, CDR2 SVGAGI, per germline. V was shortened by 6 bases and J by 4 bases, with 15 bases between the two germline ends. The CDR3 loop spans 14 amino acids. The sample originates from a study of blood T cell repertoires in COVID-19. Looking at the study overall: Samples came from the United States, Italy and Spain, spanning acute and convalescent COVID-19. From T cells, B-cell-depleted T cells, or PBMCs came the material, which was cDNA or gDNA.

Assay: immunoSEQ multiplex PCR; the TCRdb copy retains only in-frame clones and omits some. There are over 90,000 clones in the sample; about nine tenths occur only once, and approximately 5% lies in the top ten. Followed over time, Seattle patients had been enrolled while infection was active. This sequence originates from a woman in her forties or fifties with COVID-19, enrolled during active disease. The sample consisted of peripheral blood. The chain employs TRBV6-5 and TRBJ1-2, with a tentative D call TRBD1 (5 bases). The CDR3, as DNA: TGTGCCAGCAGCCACCGCGGGGCGGTCTATGGCTACACCTTC. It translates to CASSHRGAVYGYTF.